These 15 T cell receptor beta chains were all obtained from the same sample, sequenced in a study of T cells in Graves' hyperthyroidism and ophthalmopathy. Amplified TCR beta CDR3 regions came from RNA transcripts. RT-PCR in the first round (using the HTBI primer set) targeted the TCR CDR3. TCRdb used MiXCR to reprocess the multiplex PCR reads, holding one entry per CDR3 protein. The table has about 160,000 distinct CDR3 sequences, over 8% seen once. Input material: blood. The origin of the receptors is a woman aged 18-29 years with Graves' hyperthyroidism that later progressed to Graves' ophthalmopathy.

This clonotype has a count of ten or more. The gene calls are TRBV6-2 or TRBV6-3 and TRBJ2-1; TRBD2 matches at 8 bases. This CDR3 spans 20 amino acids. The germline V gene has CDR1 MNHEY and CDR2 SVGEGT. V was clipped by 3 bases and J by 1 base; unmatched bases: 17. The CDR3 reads CASSYSWGSGILRSYNEQFF. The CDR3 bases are TGTGCCAGCAGTTATTCCTGGGGTAGCGGGATCCTTCGGTCCTACAATGAGCAGTTCTTC.

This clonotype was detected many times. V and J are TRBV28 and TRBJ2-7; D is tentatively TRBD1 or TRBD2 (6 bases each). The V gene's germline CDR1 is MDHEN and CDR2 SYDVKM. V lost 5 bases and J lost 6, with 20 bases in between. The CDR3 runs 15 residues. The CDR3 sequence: CASSPADRSGSEQYF. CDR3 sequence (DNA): TGTGCCAGCAGTCCCGCCGACAGGTCCGGGAGCGAGCAGTACTTC.

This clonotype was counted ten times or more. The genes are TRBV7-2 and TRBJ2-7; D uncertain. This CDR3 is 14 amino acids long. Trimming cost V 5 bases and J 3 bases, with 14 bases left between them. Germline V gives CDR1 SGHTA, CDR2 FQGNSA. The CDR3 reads CASSLTRGLYEQYF. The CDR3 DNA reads TGTGCCAGCAGCCTTACTCGAGGTCTCTACGAGCAGTACTTC. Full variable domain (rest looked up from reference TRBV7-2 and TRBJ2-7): GAGVSQSPSNKVTEKGKDVELRCDPISGHTALYWYRQSLGQGLEFLIYFQGNSAPDKSGLPSDRFSAERTGGSVSTLTIQRTQQEDSAVYLCASSLTRGLYEQYFGPGTRLTVT.

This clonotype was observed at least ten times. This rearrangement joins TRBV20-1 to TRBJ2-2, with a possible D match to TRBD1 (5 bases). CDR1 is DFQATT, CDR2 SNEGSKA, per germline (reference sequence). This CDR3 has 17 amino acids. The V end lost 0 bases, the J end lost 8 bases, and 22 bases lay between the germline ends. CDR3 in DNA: TGCAGTGCTAGAGATAGCAGGTCAGGGCGAACGACGGGGGAGCTGTTTTTT. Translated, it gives CSARDSRSGRTTGELFF.

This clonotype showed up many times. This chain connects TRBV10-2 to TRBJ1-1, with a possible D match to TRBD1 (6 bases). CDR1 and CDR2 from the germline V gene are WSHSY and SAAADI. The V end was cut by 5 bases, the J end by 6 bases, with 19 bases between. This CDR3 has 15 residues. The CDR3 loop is CASSKTGRGGAEAFF. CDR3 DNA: TGCGCCAGCAGTAAGACAGGCAGGGGCGGTGCTGAAGCTTTCTTT.

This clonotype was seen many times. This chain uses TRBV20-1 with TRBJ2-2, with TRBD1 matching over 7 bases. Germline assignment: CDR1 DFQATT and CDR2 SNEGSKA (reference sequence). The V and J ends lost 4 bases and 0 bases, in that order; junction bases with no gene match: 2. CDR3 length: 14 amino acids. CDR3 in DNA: TGCAGTGCTACCGGGACAGCGAACACCGGGGAGCTGTTTTTT. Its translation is CSATGTANTGELFF.

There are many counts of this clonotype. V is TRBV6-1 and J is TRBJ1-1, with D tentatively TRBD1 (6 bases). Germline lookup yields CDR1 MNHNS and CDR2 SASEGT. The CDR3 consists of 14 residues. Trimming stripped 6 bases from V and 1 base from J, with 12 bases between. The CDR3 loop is CASSSTRGNTEAFF. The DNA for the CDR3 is TGTGCCAGCAGCTCTACCAGGGGGAACACTGAAGCTTTCTTT.

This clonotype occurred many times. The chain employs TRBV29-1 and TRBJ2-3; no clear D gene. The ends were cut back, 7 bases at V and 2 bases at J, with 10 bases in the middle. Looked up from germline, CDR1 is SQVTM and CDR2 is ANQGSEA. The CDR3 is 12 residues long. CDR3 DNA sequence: TGCAGCGCGATACAGCCCACAGATACGCAGTATTTT. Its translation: CSAIQPTDTQYF.

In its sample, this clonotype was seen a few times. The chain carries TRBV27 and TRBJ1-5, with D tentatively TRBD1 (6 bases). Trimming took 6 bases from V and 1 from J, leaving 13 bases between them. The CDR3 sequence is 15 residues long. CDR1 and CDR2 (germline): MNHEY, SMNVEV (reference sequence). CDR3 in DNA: TGTGCCAGCAGGGGGGCCGGCCGGAGCAATCAGCCCCAGCATTTT. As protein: CASRGAGRSNQPQHF.

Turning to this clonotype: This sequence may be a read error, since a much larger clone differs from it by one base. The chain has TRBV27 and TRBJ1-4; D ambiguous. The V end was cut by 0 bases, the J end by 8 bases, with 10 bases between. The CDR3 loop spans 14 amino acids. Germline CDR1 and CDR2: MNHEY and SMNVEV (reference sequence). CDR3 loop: CASSLSIKGEKLFF. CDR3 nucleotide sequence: TGTGCCAGCAGTTTATCAATCAAGGGCGAAAAACTGTTTTTT.

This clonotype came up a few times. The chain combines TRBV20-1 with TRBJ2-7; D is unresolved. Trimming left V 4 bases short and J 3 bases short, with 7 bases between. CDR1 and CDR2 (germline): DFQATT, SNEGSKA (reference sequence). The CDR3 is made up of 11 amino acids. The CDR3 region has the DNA TGCAGTGCTACCCAAGACTACGAGCAGTACTTC. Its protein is CSATQDYEQYF.

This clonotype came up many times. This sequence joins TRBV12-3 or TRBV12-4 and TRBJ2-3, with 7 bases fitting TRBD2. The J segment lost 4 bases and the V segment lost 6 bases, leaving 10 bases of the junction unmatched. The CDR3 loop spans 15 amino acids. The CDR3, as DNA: TGTGCCAGCAGCCTATCCAGCGGGGTCTCAGATACGCAGTATTTT. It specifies CASSLSSGVSDTQYF.

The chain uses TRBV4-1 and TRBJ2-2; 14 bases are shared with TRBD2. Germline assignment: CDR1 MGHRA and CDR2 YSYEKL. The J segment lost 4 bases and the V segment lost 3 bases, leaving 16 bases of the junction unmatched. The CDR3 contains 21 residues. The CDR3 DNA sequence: TGCGCCAGCAGCCAGTTGGTTGGCGGACTAGCGGGAGGACGAGGCACCGGGGAGCTGTTTTTT. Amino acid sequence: CASSQLVGGLAGGRGTGELFF.

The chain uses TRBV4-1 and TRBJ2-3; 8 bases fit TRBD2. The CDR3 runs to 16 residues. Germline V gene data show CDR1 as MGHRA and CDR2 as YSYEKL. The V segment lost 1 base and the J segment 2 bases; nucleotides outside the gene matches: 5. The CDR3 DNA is TGCGCCAGCAGCCAAGGTGCAGCGGGAGTCACAGATACGCAGTATTTT. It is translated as CASSQGAAGVTDTQYF.

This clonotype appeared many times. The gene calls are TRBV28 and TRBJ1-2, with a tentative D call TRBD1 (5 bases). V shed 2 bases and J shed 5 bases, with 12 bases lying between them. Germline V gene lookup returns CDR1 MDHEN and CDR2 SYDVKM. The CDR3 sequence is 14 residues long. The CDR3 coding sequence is TGTGCCAGCAGTTTAAAAGGGGTCGGTTATGGCTACACCTTC. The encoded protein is CASSLKGVGYGYTF.